This T cell receptor beta chain was recorded in a study of blood T cell repertoires in COVID-19. Germline assignment: CDR1 SQVTM and CDR2 ANQGSEA. J lost 10 bases, V lost 5 bases, and 10 bases had no gene match. The CDR3 consists of 13 residues. TCRdb keeps only in-frame clones here, not all; method: immunoSEQ multiplex PCR. The table lists around 200,000 clones, over 75% of them singletons. Sequencing used peripheral blood. The chain recombines TRBV29-1 with TRBJ1-4, with 7 bases aligning to TRBD1. The TCR comes from a human donor with active or convalescent COVID-19. The donor label of this sample is uncertain. The DNA for the CDR3 is TGCAGCGTTAAATATGACAGGGTTGGAAAACTGTTTTTT. Amino acids: CSVKYDRVGKLFF.